One and the same sample provided the 28 T cell receptor beta chains below, sequenced in a study of T-cell reconstitution after alpha-beta-depleted transplantation in children (dated by TCRdb to the mid-2010s). Library construction relied on PCR. Instrument used: Illumina HiSeq 2500. To normalize quantification of the TCRbeta repertoire, the TCR libraries were built with molecular barcoding that relied on unique molecular identifiers. TCRdb reanalyzed the raw reads on its own, using fastp at Q25 for trimming and MiXCR for clone calling, and kept in-frame beta chains. Rows matching on CDR3 protein sequence are summarized as one entry with the most common DNA and genes. The sample data list hundreds of thousands of distinct CDR3 sequences, and 20% to 30% of these were observed just once. Together, the top ten hold 4% to 5.5% of the sample. What the treatment or condition label conveys for this sample: allogeneic hematopoietic cell transplantation with graft depleted of TCRalphabeta T cells and CD19 B cells.

The source material was PBMCs, mostly from graft donor cells, sampled 360 days after TCRalphabeta/CD19-depleted stem cell transplant. These receptors all stem from a female patient aged 2-9 years who had a stem cell transplant for congenital amegakaryocytic thrombocytopenia, so the T cells may come from the graft donor.

The chain links TRBV5-1 to TRBJ2-3; a possible D gene is TRBD2 (5 bases). Per the germline V gene, CDR1 is SGHRS and CDR2 is YFSETQ. The CDR3 loop spans 17 amino acids. V lost 0 bases, J lost 1 base, and 15 bases lay in between. This CDR3 reads CASSLEEGSGGTDTQYF. In DNA, the CDR3 is TGCGCCAGCAGCTTGGAAGAGGGCTCTGGGGGCACAGATACGCAGTATTTT. Full variable domain (remainder filled in from reference TRBV5-1 and TRBJ2-3): KAGVTQTPRYLIKTRGQQVTLSCSPISGHRSVSWYQQTPGQGLQFLFEYFSETQRNKGNFPGRFSGRQFSNSRSEMNVSTLELGDSALYLCASSLEEGSGGTDTQYFGPGTRLTVL.

This clonotype was counted ten times or more. This sequence joins TRBV11-2 and TRBJ1-2; TRBD1 aligns across 7 bases. The V and J ends lost 5 bases and 7 bases, in that order; junction bases with no gene match: 4. The CDR3 is 12 amino acids. Germline assignment: CDR1 SGHAT and CDR2 FQNNGV. The CDR3 spells CASSQGEAGYTF. The DNA for the CDR3 is TGTGCCAGCAGCCAGGGGGAGGCTGGCTACACCTTC.

This chain joins TRBV7-2 and TRBJ2-1; D possibly corresponds to TRBD2 (5 bases). Trimming left V 5 bases short and J 1 base short, with 12 bases between. The CDR3 has 15 residues. Germline V gene lookup returns CDR1 SGHTA and CDR2 FQGNSA. In DNA form, the CDR3 reads TGTGCCAGCAGCCCAAAGTCGGGATCCTACAATGAGCAGTTCTTC. This gives the protein CASSPKSGSYNEQFF.

In its sample, this clonotype was seen many times. The gene calls are TRBV5-1 and TRBJ2-3, with D unresolved. Deletions cut 4 bases from V and 2 bases from J, with 17 bases between. The V gene's germline CDR1 is SGHRS and CDR2 YFSETQ. There are 16 residues in the CDR3. CDR3 in DNA: TGCGCCAGCAGCCCTCCAGGCGGTTCGCACACAGATACGCAGTATTTT. It is translated as CASSPPGGSHTDTQYF.

This clonotype was picked up a small number of times. V is TRBV6-5 and J is TRBJ2-2, with D unresolved. The CDR3 runs 17 residues. The V gene lost 2 bases and the J gene lost 1 base, with 14 bases spanning the gap. CDR1 and CDR2 (germline): MNHEY, SVGAGI. This chain's CDR3 is CASSYTHSSLNTGELFF. The CDR3 DNA reads TGTGCCAGCAGTTACACCCACAGTTCCTTGAACACCGGGGAGCTGTTTTTT.

As regards this clonotype: A clone one base away is much larger, so this may be a read error. The DNA of the CDR3 is TGCAGCGTTGAATTCCCTTGTTCCGGGGAGCTGTTTTTT. This encodes CSVEFPCSGELFF. This rearrangement joins TRBV29-1 to TRBJ2-2; D gene unclear. Germline CDR1 reads SQVTM; CDR2 reads ANQGSEA. The CDR3 is 13 amino acids. Trimming removed 2 bases from V and 6 bases from J, with 10 bases in between.

CDR3 residues: CASSSGPYTDEQFF. CDR3 nucleotides: TGTGCCAGCAGTTCCGGACCATATACGGATGAGCAGTTCTTC. The rearrangement uses TRBV12-3 or TRBV12-4 and TRBJ2-1, with unresolved D. The CDR3 is 14 amino acids. V was shortened by 4 bases and J by 8 bases, with 15 bases between the two germline ends.

The chain joins TRBV12-3 or TRBV12-4 to TRBJ1-1; 8 nucleotides agree with TRBD1. V lost 6 bases to trimming and J lost 0 bases; unmatched junction nucleotides: 3. The CDR3 totals 14 residues. The CDR3: CASSTTGVNTEAFF. CDR3 nucleotides: TGTGCCAGCAGCACGACAGGGGTGAACACTGAAGCTTTCTTT.

CDR3 residues: CASSQGSSTNEKLFF. CDR3 bases: TGTGCCAGCAGCCAAGGGTCCTCAACTAATGAAAAACTGTTTTTT. The chain combines TRBV4-2 with TRBJ1-4, with D hard to call. Trimming removed 1 base from V and 0 bases from J, with 6 bases in between. CDR1 and CDR2 (germline): LGHNA, YNFKEQ. This CDR3 contains 15 residues.

This clonotype showed up just once. This sequence joins TRBV27 and TRBJ2-1, with D tentatively TRBD1 or TRBD2 (5 bases each). The germline CDR1 and CDR2 sequences are MNHEY and SMNVEV (reference sequence). Trimming took off 4 bases at V and 4 bases at J, with 20 bases between the two ends. This CDR3 region has 17 residues. CDR3 sequence reads: CASSWGLWGRFYNEQFF. The CDR3 DNA sequence: TGTGCCAGCAGTTGGGGATTGTGGGGACGATTTTACAATGAGCAGTTCTTC.

This clonotype appeared a few times. The rearrangement joins TRBV4-3 to TRBJ2-3; D ambiguous. CDR1 is LGHNA and CDR2 is YSLEER in the germline V gene. The V gene lost 1 base and the J gene lost 0 bases, with 8 bases spanning the gap. CDR3 size: 15 residues. For the CDR3, the DNA is TGCGCCAGCAGCCAAGGGCTTACTAGCACAGATACGCAGTATTTT. Protein: CASSQGLTSTDTQYF.

The table lists this clonotype with a few counts. The gene calls are TRBV6-5 and TRBJ2-7, with TRBD1 as a possible D gene (6 bases). Germline assignment: CDR1 MNHEY and CDR2 SVGAGI. The CDR3 has 14 residues. Trimming left V 2 bases short and J 1 base short, with 9 bases between. The CDR3 sequence is CASSYTGQSYEQYF. CDR3 nucleotides: TGTGCCAGCAGTTACACGGGACAATCCTACGAGCAGTACTTC.

The V call is TRBV7-3, the J call TRBJ2-1; TRBD2 agrees at 9 bases. The CDR3 is 15 residues long. V lost 8 bases and J lost 3; bases outside the gene matches: 8. The germline gives CDR1 SGHTA, CDR2 FQGTGA. The CDR3 here is CASQVVAGDYNEQFF. DNA for the CDR3: TGTGCCAGCCAGGTCGTAGCGGGAGACTACAATGAGCAGTTCTTC.

V gene TRBV5-1 combines with J gene TRBJ2-3; D might be TRBD2 (5 bases). The CDR3 contains 16 residues. Germline CDR1 is SGHRS and CDR2 is YFSETQ. Trimming shortened V by 2 bases and J by 3 bases, and 16 bases separated the two germline ends. This chain's CDR3 is CASSLAGPGSTDTQYF. CDR3 nucleotides: TGCGCCAGCAGCTTAGCCGGGCCGGGGTCAACAGATACGCAGTATTTT.

This chain links TRBV12-3 or TRBV12-4 with TRBJ1-5; 8 bases agree with TRBD1. J lost 7 bases, V lost 5 bases, and 7 bases had no gene match. CDR3 length: 14 residues. CDR3 sequence reads: CASSPQGARQPQHF. The CDR3 nucleotides are TGTGCCAGCAGTCCTCAGGGGGCGCGGCAGCCCCAGCATTTT.

This clonotype turned up a few times. The V gene is TRBV4-3, the J gene TRBJ1-2; unclear D gene. The CDR3 spans 14 residues. CDR1 is LGHNA and CDR2 is YSLEER in the germline V gene. The V and J ends lost 0 bases and 4 bases respectively, with 9 bases between them. The CDR3 bases are TGCGCCAGCAGCCAAGATGTAAGGAGCTATGGCTACACCTTC. Translated: CASSQDVRSYGYTF.

The rearrangement joins TRBV12-3 or TRBV12-4 to TRBJ2-2; 8 nucleotides line up with TRBD1. V trimming: 6 bases; J trimming: 10 bases; junction bases outside the gene matches: 10. The CDR3 is 14 residues long. The DNA of the CDR3 is TGTGCCAGCAGCCGTCGGACAGGGCAGGAGGAGCTGTTTTTT. Its protein is CASSRRTGQEELFF.

This sequence joins TRBV12-3 or TRBV12-4 and TRBJ1-6; D possibly corresponds to TRBD1 (5 bases). V was shortened by 3 bases and J by 5 bases, with 11 bases between the two germline ends. The CDR3 contains 15 residues. This chain's CDR3 is CASSFFGGNNSPLHF. The CDR3 DNA reads as TGTGCCAGCAGTTTTTTTGGGGGAAATAATTCACCCCTCCACTTT.

The chain uses TRBV18 and TRBJ1-5, with D unresolved. The CDR3 spans 16 residues. V lost 3 bases and J 5 bases, leaving 17 bases between the germline ends. Looked up from germline, CDR1 is KGHSH and CDR2 is LQKENI. Written as DNA, the CDR3 is TGTGCCAGCTCACCCACCGTCGGCCTGATAGATCAGCCCCAGCATTTT. Its translation is CASSPTVGLIDQPQHF.

The chain is built from TRBV5-1 and TRBJ2-2; tentative D call: TRBD1 (6 bases). With 5 bases removed from V and 3 bases from J, the gap between germline ends came to 11 bases. Per germline, CDR1 SGHRS and CDR2 YFSETQ. The CDR3 is made up of 14 amino acids. This CDR3 is CASRPGTYTGELFF. Written as DNA, the CDR3 is TGCGCCAGCAGACCCGGGACATACACCGGGGAGCTGTTTTTT.

This clonotype was seen many times. The genes are TRBV5-1 and TRBJ1-5; D remains ambiguous. In germline, CDR1 is SGHRS, CDR2 YFSETQ. The CDR3 has 17 residues. V gave up 0 bases and J gave up 4 bases, with 17 bases separating them. The CDR3 DNA reads as TGCGCCAGCAGCTTGGTTCAAACCGGCAGACCGAATCAGCCCCAGCATTTT. It codes for CASSLVQTGRPNQPQHF.

There are many counts of this clonotype. The chain recombines TRBV5-1 with TRBJ2-2; 9 nucleotides line up with TRBD1. V gave up 2 bases and J gave up 6 bases; unmatched junction bases: 2. Per germline, CDR1 SGHRS and CDR2 YFSETQ. This CDR3 has 14 residues. The CDR3 here is CASSLRQGAGELFF. The DNA for the CDR3 is TGCGCCAGCAGCTTACGACAGGGGGCCGGGGAGCTGTTTTTT.

V usage is TRBV4-1 and J usage is TRBJ2-7; 12 bases map to TRBD1. V gave up 1 base and J gave up 3 bases; unmatched junction bases: 7. This CDR3 contains 17 residues. Looked up from germline, CDR1 is MGHRA and CDR2 is YSYEKL. DNA of the CDR3: TGCGCCAGCAGCCAAGGCCCCGGGACAGGGGGCGGCTACGAGCAGTACTTC. Protein sequence: CASSQGPGTGGGYEQYF.

The chain joins TRBV27 to TRBJ2-2, with D perhaps matching TRBD2 (6 bases). The germline V and J ends were trimmed by 4 bases and 0 bases, with 15 bases remaining between them. This CDR3 has 17 amino acids. Per germline, CDR1 MNHEY and CDR2 SMNVEV (reference sequence). This CDR3 is CASSSLIPGANTGELFF. DNA for the CDR3: TGTGCCAGCAGTTCCTTAATCCCGGGGGCGAACACCGGGGAGCTGTTTTTT.

V is TRBV20-1 and J is TRBJ2-7; possibly TRBD2 for D (5 bases). The CDR3 consists of 15 residues. V lost 1 base to trimming and J lost 3 bases, with 16 bases between them. Germline V gene sequence: CDR1 DFQATT, CDR2 SNEGSKA (reference sequence). CDR3 amino acids: CSARVGLGIFYEQYF. CDR3 bases: TGCAGTGCTAGAGTCGGACTTGGGATTTTCTACGAGCAGTACTTC.

The genes are TRBV12-3 or TRBV12-4 and TRBJ2-5, with 8 bases that match TRBD2. The CDR3 spans 13 residues. V shed 5 bases, J shed 5 bases, and the junction held 4 bases outside the gene matches. DNA of the CDR3: TGTGCCAGCAGTCTGACTAGCGCGGAGACCCAGTACTTC. The encoded protein is CASSLTSAETQYF.

The rearrangement links TRBV19 to TRBJ1-2; D remains unclear. This CDR3 is built from 14 residues. The V end was cut by 3 bases, the J end by 7 bases, with 15 bases between. Germline CDR1 reads LNHDA; CDR2 reads SQIVND (reference sequence). CDR3: CASSMSQEASGYTF. The DNA for the CDR3 is TGTGCCAGTAGTATGTCGCAGGAAGCTTCTGGCTACACCTTC.

The sample holds a few counts of this clonotype. This CDR3 is CASSQDFGGSPYNEQFF. DNA for the CDR3: TGTGCCAGCAGCCAAGATTTCGGCGGGTCCCCCTACAATGAGCAGTTCTTC. This rearrangement joins TRBV4-2 to TRBJ2-1; TRBD2 is a possible D gene (5 bases). V was cut by 0 bases and J by 2 bases, with 14 bases left in between. From germline, CDR1 is LGHNA and CDR2 YNFKEQ. This CDR3 comprises 17 residues.